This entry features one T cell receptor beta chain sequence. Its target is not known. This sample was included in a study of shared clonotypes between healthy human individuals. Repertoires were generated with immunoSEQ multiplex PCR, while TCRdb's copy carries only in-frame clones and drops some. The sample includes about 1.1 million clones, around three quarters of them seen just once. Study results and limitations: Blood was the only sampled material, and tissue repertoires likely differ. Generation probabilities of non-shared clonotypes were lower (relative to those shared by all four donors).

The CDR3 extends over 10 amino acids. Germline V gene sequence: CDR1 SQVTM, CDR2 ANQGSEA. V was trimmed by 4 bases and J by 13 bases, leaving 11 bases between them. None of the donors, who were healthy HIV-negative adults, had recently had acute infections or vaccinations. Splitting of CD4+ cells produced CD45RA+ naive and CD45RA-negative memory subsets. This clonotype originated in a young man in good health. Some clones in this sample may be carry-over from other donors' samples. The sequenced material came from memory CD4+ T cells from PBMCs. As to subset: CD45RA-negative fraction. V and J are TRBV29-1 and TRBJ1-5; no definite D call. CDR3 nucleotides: TGCAGCGTTGGGGGTGAATCTCAGCATTTT. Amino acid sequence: CSVGGESQHF.